The source of this TCR beta chain is a study of T-cell memory formation after mild COVID-19. Whole-study findings and limits: Clones which contracted sat mainly in CM and EM if CD4+, and in EMRA if CD8+. Pre-infection memory showed some responding clones, and this suggested that cross-reactive memory joined. The authors left the SARS-CoV-2 specificity of second-wave clones peaking on day 37 unconfirmed.

About this clonotype: The target antigen is unknown.

TCR alpha and TCR beta cDNA libraries carrying sample barcodes and UMIs were produced by 5'RACE using constant-segment primers. One entry per CDR3 protein, called by TCRdb with MiXCR from the 5' RACE reads. The repertoire has about 350,000 distinct CDR3 sequences, 28% of them found once; the top ten carry 13%. This clonotype was sampled from an adult woman who had mild COVID-19 (a few samples of this study predate the infection). Cell type and time point are not known. Material for sequencing was PBMCs or a T cell subset sorted from them (not recorded which).

In DNA, the CDR3 is TGTGCCAGCATACGACACTCTGGGGCCAACGTCCTGACTTTC. Protein: CASIRHSGANVLTF. The chain recombines TRBV12-3 or TRBV12-4 with TRBJ2-6; D uncertain. The ends were cut back, 7 bases at V and 0 bases at J, with 7 bases in the middle. The CDR3 runs 14 residues.